A single sample is the source of the 17 T cell receptor beta chains below, sequenced in a study of blood T cell repertoires in COVID-19. Sequencing was performed with immunoSEQ multiplex PCR; in TCRdb, only in-frame clones are kept and a portion is missing. This repertoire shows roughly 250,000 clones, 70% to 90% found once; its top ten account for 2% to 2.5%. Sequencing used peripheral blood. The receptors come from a middle-aged woman who had recovered from COVID-19.

The table lists this clone with a count of one. The rearrangement uses TRBV27 and TRBJ1-1, with D maybe TRBD1 (5 bases). Per the germline V gene, CDR1 is MNHEY and CDR2 is SMNVEV (reference sequence). Trimming removed 0 bases from V and 4 bases from J, with 12 bases in between. The CDR3 is made up of 15 amino acids. The CDR3 bases are TGTGCCAGCAGTTTATCCTCCAGGGCGGCCACTGAAGCTTTCTTT. Translation: CASSLSSRAATEAFF.

The chain has TRBV3-1 (or the pseudogene TRBV3-2) and TRBJ2-7; TRBD2 matches at 11 bases. The length of the CDR3 is 17 residues. CDR1 and CDR2 from the germline V gene are LGHDT and YNNKEL (reference sequence). V dropped 3 bases and J dropped 2; count of bases not matched to a gene: 9. This chain's CDR3 is CASSHSHSGGATYEQYF. CDR3 nucleotides: TGTGCCAGCAGCCATTCTCATAGCGGGGGGGCTACCTACGAGCAGTACTTC.

The V and J genes are TRBV21-1 and TRBJ2-2; the table calls TRBD1, which could not be checked here. TRBV21-1 is a recognized pseudogene. The CDR3 has 14 residues. In nucleotides, the CDR3 is TGTGCCAGCAGCAATGTGACAGGTTACGGGGAGCTGTTTTTT. Translation: CASSNVTGYGELFF.

The chain is built from TRBV11-2 and TRBJ2-5; D is perhaps TRBD2 (5 bases). The CDR3 consists of 13 residues. V lost 5 bases and J lost 4, with 11 bases in between. Germline-derived CDR1 and CDR2 are SGHAT and FQNNGV. The CDR3 DNA sequence: TGTGCCAGCAGCGGAGGAACCCTAGAGACCCAGTACTTC. Translation: CASSGGTLETQYF.

Written as DNA, the CDR3 is TGTGCCAGTAGGGACAGGGTCATAGCTAATGAAAAACTGTTTTTT. This encodes CASRDRVIANEKLFF. V and J are TRBV19 and TRBJ1-4, with TRBD1 matching 8 bases. J was trimmed by 3 bases and V by 6 bases; bases with no gene match: 6. CDR1 and CDR2 from the germline V gene are LNHDA and SQIVND (reference sequence). The CDR3 spans 15 residues.

The chain combines TRBV2 with TRBJ2-2; maybe TRBD2 (6 bases). CDR3 length: 15 amino acids. The V gene lost 7 bases and the J gene lost 5 bases, with 17 bases spanning the gap. Per germline, CDR1 SNHLY and CDR2 FYNNEI. The CDR3 protein is CASILREASTGELFF. The CDR3 bases are TGTGCCAGCATCCTCAGGGAGGCTTCGACCGGGGAGCTGTTTTTT.

This chain connects TRBV4-2 to TRBJ2-1, with D uncertain. CDR3 size: 13 residues. Trimming cost V 0 bases and J 6 bases, with 6 bases left between them. Germline CDR1 LGHNA, CDR2 YNFKEQ. CDR3 DNA: TGTGCCAGCAGCCAAGATCCCGTCAATGAGCAGTTCTTC. This translates into CASSQDPVNEQFF.

The rearrangement joins TRBV4-3 to TRBJ2-1, with TRBD2 matching over 11 bases. The CDR3 is made up of 13 amino acids. Trimming at V came to 4 bases and at J to 7 bases, leaving 0 bases not matched to a gene. Germline lookup yields CDR1 LGHNA and CDR2 YSLEER. CDR3 sequence (DNA): TGCGCCAGCAGCCGGACTAGCGGGAATGAGCAGTTCTTC. Encoded protein: CASSRTSGNEQFF.

V is TRBV5-5 and J is TRBJ1-1; tentative D call: TRBD1 (5 bases). Germline CDR1 reads SGHKS; CDR2 reads YYEKEE (reference sequence). V lost 3 bases and J lost 4, with 13 bases in between. This CDR3 has 14 amino acids. The CDR3 DNA is TGTGCCAGCAGCTCCCTGTGGGGGGGCACTGAAGCTTTCTTT. Translating gives CASSSLWGGTEAFF.

The sample holds a few counts of this clone. The rearrangement links TRBV6-2 or TRBV6-3 to TRBJ1-5; TRBD1 matches at 7 bases. From germline, CDR1 is MNHEY and CDR2 SVGEGT. V trimming: 6 bases; J trimming: 3 bases; junction bases outside the gene matches: 11. The CDR3 totals 16 residues. CDR3 amino acids: CASSSKYRGVNQPQHF. CDR3 bases: TGTGCCAGCAGCTCAAAATACAGGGGCGTCAATCAGCCCCAGCATTTT.

This clone was detected a few times. V gene TRBV29-1 combines with J gene TRBJ2-7; D is ambiguous. The length of the CDR3 is 14 residues. V was trimmed by 0 bases and J by 2 bases, leaving 11 bases between them. Germline V lookup: CDR1 SQVTM, CDR2 ANQGSEA. The CDR3 region is CSVEDMWPPYEQYF. For the CDR3, the DNA is TGCAGCGTTGAAGACATGTGGCCGCCCTACGAGCAGTACTTC.

V gene TRBV28 combines with J gene TRBJ2-7; 8 nucleotides agree with TRBD2. From germline, CDR1 is MDHEN and CDR2 SYDVKM. CDR3 size: 14 residues. Germline trimming cut 8 bases from V and 3 bases from J; bases unmatched to any gene: 9. CDR3 sequence (DNA): TGTGCCAGCCTCCCGGGGCTAGCGGGCTACGAGCAGTACTTC. This gives the protein CASLPGLAGYEQYF.

The V gene is TRBV9, the J gene TRBJ2-7, with a weak D call TRBD1 (6 bases). Trimming pared 3 bases from V and 0 bases from J, leaving 10 bases between. CDR3 length equals 14 residues. Germline CDR1 is SGDLS and CDR2 is YYNGEE. CDR3 sequence reads: CASSGGQSSYEQYF. DNA of the CDR3: TGTGCCAGCAGCGGGGGACAAAGCTCCTACGAGCAGTACTTC.

The genes are TRBV19 and TRBJ2-6; 8 nucleotides match TRBD1. In germline, CDR1 is LNHDA, CDR2 SQIVND (reference sequence). The CDR3 contains 17 residues. The V and J ends lost 7 bases and 2 bases, in that order; junction bases with no gene match: 10. CDR3 residues: CASNDRGLSTGANVLTF. In DNA form, the CDR3 reads TGTGCCAGTAATGACAGGGGCCTTAGCACTGGGGCCAACGTCCTGACTTTC.

This clone occurred once. The chain couples TRBV6-5 to TRBJ2-7, with 8 bases that match TRBD1. CDR1 and CDR2 (germline): MNHEY, SVGAGI. The CDR3 runs 15 residues. V was clipped by 2 bases and J by 4 bases; unmatched bases: 7. The DNA for the CDR3 is TGTGCCAGCAGTTACCCTGCAGGGGGCGCATACGAGCAGTACTTC. Translated, it gives CASSYPAGGAYEQYF.

The rearrangement links TRBV7-3 to TRBJ2-1, with TRBD2 identical over 7 bases. V trimming: 2 bases; J trimming: 0 bases; junction bases outside the gene matches: 4. CDR1 and CDR2 (germline): SGHTA, FQGTGA. CDR3 length: 16 residues. CDR3 DNA: TGTGCCAGCAGCTTACTAGCGGTGAGCTCCTACAATGAGCAGTTCTTC. It yields the protein CASSLLAVSSYNEQFF. Combining the CDR3 with reference TRBV7-3 and TRBJ2-1 gives the whole variable domain GAGVSQTPSNKVTEKGKYVELRCDPISGHTALYWYRQSLGQGPEFLIYFQGTGAADDSGLPNDRFFAVRPEGSVSTLKIQRTERGDSAVYLCASSLLAVSSYNEQFFGPGTRLTVL.

In this sample, this clone turned up once. The chain is built from TRBV30 and TRBJ2-1; 8 bases are shared with TRBD2. The ends lost 0 bases at V and 0 bases at J; junction bases unmatched: 16. Per germline, CDR1 GTSNPN and CDR2 SVGIG (reference sequence). The CDR3 has 20 residues. In nucleotides, the CDR3 is TGTGCCTGGAGTGTTTTCAACTGGGCGGGAGGTCCAAGCTCCTACAATGAGCAGTTCTTC. Translating gives CAWSVFNWAGGPSSYNEQFF. Together with reference TRBV30 and TRBJ2-1, the CDR3 gives the full variable domain: SQTIHQWPATLVQPVGSPLSLECTVEGTSNPNLYWYRQAAGRGLQLLFYSVGIGQISSEVPQNLSASRPQDRQFILSSKKLLLSDSGFYLCAWSVFNWAGGPSSYNEQFFGPGTRLTVL.